Below, 15 T cell receptor beta chains from the same sample are listed, as sequenced in a study of OX40 agonist ivuxolimab in advanced cancers. TCRdb's copy holds only in-frame clones and misses some; the assay was immunoSEQ multiplex PCR. The table lists 25,000 to 35,000 clones, about 81% of them singletons. Sequencing used CD4+ or CD8+ T cells sorted from blood, obtained in a trial of the OX40 agonist ivuxolimab. The receptor set was obtained from an adult with an advanced solid tumor such as melanoma, head and neck, liver or kidney cancer.

The rearrangement uses TRBV6-5 and TRBJ2-3; D might be TRBD2 (5 bases). The CDR3 extends over 14 amino acids. Between the trimmed V and J ends, which lost 0 bases and 5 bases, there was a span of 9 bases. Germline V CDR1 and CDR2: MNHEY, SVGAGI. CDR3: CASSYSIREDTQYF. In DNA, the CDR3 is TGTGCCAGCAGTTACTCGATCCGGGAAGATACGCAGTATTTT.

This chain joins TRBV30 and TRBJ2-2; the D is unclear. CDR3 length: 11 amino acids. The ends were cut back, 3 bases at V and 7 bases at J, with 6 bases in the middle. Germline V gives CDR1 GTSNPN, CDR2 SVGIG (reference sequence). The chain's CDR3 is CAWRWGGELFF. CDR3 nucleotides: TGTGCCTGGAGGTGGGGCGGGGAGCTGTTTTTT.

This chain links TRBV11-3 with TRBJ2-3; perhaps TRBD1 as D (7 bases). The CDR3 is 17 residues long. Germline CDR1 reads SGHNT; CDR2 reads YENEEA. The V end was cut by 5 bases, the J end by 0 bases, with 18 bases between. CDR3 sequence reads: CASSPLQGTYSTDTQYF. In DNA form, the CDR3 reads TGTGCCAGCAGCCCCTTACAGGGGACTTATAGCACAGATACGCAGTATTTT.

This clone was recorded once. This same CDR3 is encoded by further DNA sequences in the sample. The V and J genes are TRBV9 and TRBJ2-7; unclear D gene. The CDR3 is 13 amino acids. Germline V CDR1 and CDR2: SGDLS, YYNGEE. Trimming cost V 0 bases and J 3 bases, with 7 bases left between them. CDR3 nucleotide sequence: TGTGCCAGCAGCGTAGGGTCCAGCTACGAGCAGTACTTC. It specifies CASSVGSSYEQYF.

The sample holds one count of this clone. The chain has TRBV19 and TRBJ1-1; no firm D call. Germline V gene sequence: CDR1 LNHDA, CDR2 SQIVND (reference sequence). The CDR3 runs 14 residues. V lost 3 bases and J lost 0, with 8 bases in between. CDR3 DNA sequence: TGTGCCAGTAGTATTCGCCCGATGAACACTGAAGCTTTCTTT. Encoded protein: CASSIRPMNTEAFF. Using reference TRBV19 and TRBJ1-1 for the parts outside the CDR3, the full variable domain is DGGITQSPKYLFRKEGQNVTLSCEQNLNHDAMYWYRQDPGQGLRLIYYSQIVNDFQKGDIAEGYSVSREKKESFPLTVTSAQKNPTAFYLCASSIRPMNTEAFFGQGTRLTVV.

The chain employs TRBV2 and TRBJ2-7; 7 nucleotides align to TRBD1. The CDR3 is 15 amino acids. The germline V gene encodes CDR1 SNHLY and CDR2 FYNNEI. V shed 1 base and J 0 bases; nucleotides not matched to a gene: 3. As DNA, the CDR3 is TGTGCCAGCAGTGAAGGTGGGGACAGCTCCTACGAGCAGTACTTC. It is translated as CASSEGGDSSYEQYF.

Details on this clone: One end of the junction does not line up with germline, which may come from a read error. The J gene is TRBJ1-2, the V gene TRBV28, with D tentatively TRBD1 (5 bases). Germline lookup yields CDR1 MDHEN and CDR2 SYDVKM. The CDR3 runs to 14 residues. CDR3 sequence (DNA): TGTGCCAGCACTCCTCACGAGGTAGGACAAGCAAAGGTCTTC. Encoded protein: CASTPHEVGQAKVF.

The CDR3 region is CASREGLADSYEQYF. DNA for the CDR3: TGTGCCAGCAGGGAAGGACTAGCGGACTCCTACGAGCAGTACTTC. The J gene is TRBJ2-7, the V gene TRBV27, with TRBD2 matching 10 bases. Trimming removed 6 bases from V and 0 bases from J; junction bases left unmatched: 5. CDR1 is MNHEY and CDR2 is SMNVEV in the germline V gene (reference sequence). The CDR3 spans 15 residues.

The V gene is TRBV19, the J gene TRBJ1-5, with a tentative D call TRBD1 (5 bases). This CDR3 is built from 14 residues. CDR1 LNHDA and CDR2 SQIVND come from the germline V gene (reference sequence). Trimming cost V 2 bases and J 5 bases, with 10 bases left between them. CDR3 residues: CASSIIREDQPQHF. The CDR3, as DNA: TGTGCCAGTAGTATAATCAGGGAGGATCAGCCCCAGCATTTT.

V is TRBV6-4 and J is TRBJ1-1; possibly TRBD1 for D (5 bases). This CDR3 has 14 residues. Between the trimmed V and J ends, which lost 6 bases and 1 base, there was a span of 12 bases. CDR1 and CDR2 from the germline V gene are MRHNA and SNTAGT. CDR3 sequence reads: CASRVWQGNTEAFF. The CDR3 DNA follows: TGTGCCAGCAGGGTCTGGCAGGGGAACACTGAAGCTTTCTTT.

The chain uses TRBV19 and TRBJ2-1; 8 positions match TRBD2. The CDR3 runs 15 residues. V shed 3 bases and J 8 bases; nucleotides not matched to a gene: 9. CDR1 and CDR2 from the germline V gene are LNHDA and SQIVND (reference sequence). CDR3 residues: CASSMRREALDEQFF. The CDR3 nucleotides are TGTGCCAGTAGTATGCGGCGGGAGGCCCTCGATGAGCAGTTCTTC.

V gene TRBV5-6 combines with J gene TRBJ2-7, with 9 bases identical to TRBD2. Germline CDR1 reads SGHDT; CDR2 reads YYEEEE. The CDR3 is 17 residues long. V trimming: 0 bases; J trimming: 2 bases; junction bases outside the gene matches: 9. DNA for the CDR3: TGTGCCAGCAGCTTGGATCGCGGGGGGGCCATGCCCTACGAGCAGTACTTC. Its protein product is CASSLDRGGAMPYEQYF.

V gene TRBV7-9 combines with J gene TRBJ1-3; D perhaps matches TRBD1 (6 bases). Germline loops: CDR1 SEHNR, CDR2 FQNEAQ (reference sequence). The CDR3 totals 16 residues. Trimming took off 5 bases at V and 0 bases at J, with 14 bases between the two ends. CDR3: CASSEDSILSGNTIYF. The CDR3 nucleotides are TGTGCCAGCAGCGAGGACAGCATTCTCTCTGGAAACACCATATATTTT. The full variable domain, rest sourced from reference TRBV7-9 and TRBJ1-3, is DTGVSQNPRHKITKRGQNVTFRCDPISEHNRLYWYRQTLGQGPEFLTYFQNEAQLEKSRLLSDRFSAERPKGSFSTLEIQRTEQGDSAMYLCASSEDSILSGNTIYFGEGSWLTVV.

The V gene is TRBV5-1, the J gene TRBJ2-1; no definite D call. Between the trimmed V and J ends, which lost 4 bases and 1 base, there was a span of 12 bases. Looked up from germline, CDR1 is SGHRS and CDR2 is YFSETQ. CDR3 length equals 15 residues. The CDR3 loop is CASSLVDSSYNEQFF. The CDR3 DNA is TGCGCCAGCAGCCTGGTAGACTCGTCCTACAATGAGCAGTTCTTC.

The V gene is TRBV6-1, the J gene TRBJ2-7, with TRBD2 identical over 9 bases. This CDR3 has 15 residues. The junction had 10 bases not matched to a gene; V was cut back by 3 bases and J by 7 bases. Per germline, CDR1 MNHNS and CDR2 SASEGT. The CDR3 DNA follows: TGTGCCAGCAGTGAGGCCGGCGGGGGGGCTAGTGAGCAGTACTTC. Amino acids: CASSEAGGGASEQYF.